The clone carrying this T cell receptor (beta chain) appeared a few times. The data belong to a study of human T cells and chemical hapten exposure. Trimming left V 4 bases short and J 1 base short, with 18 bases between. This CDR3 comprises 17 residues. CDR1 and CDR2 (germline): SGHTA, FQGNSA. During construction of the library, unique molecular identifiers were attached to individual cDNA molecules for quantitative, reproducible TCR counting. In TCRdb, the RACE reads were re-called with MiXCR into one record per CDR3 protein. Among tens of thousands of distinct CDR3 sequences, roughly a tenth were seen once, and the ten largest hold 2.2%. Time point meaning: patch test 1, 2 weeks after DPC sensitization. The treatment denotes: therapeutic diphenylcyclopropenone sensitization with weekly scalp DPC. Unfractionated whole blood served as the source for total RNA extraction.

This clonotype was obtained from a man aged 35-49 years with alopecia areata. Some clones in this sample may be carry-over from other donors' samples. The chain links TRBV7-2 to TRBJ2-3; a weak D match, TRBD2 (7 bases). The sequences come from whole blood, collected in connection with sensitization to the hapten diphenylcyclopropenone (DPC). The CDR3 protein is CASSSGWGGLGTDTQYF. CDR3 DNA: TGTGCCAGCAGCTCGGGATGGGGGGGGCTTGGCACAGATACGCAGTATTTT. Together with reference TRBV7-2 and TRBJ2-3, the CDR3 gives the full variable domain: GAGVSQSPSNKVTEKGKDVELRCDPISGHTALYWYRQSLGQGLEFLIYFQGNSAPDKSGLPSDRFSAERTGGSVSTLTIQRTQQEDSAVYLCASSSGWGGLGTDTQYFGPGTRLTVL.